This T cell receptor beta chain stems from a study of CD8+ T cells in alopecia areata. Study details: Treated patients were scored for severity by percent of scalp affected. Points from the study as a whole: Whether baseline CD8+ expansion is linked to response remains uncertain, given a single nonresponder. Sequence data from scalp samples additionally include resident alphabeta T cells of normal skin. Affected scalp, especially in alopecia totalis/universalis, had a higher clonality than normal scalp did.

This CDR3 spans 17 amino acids. The J segment lost 3 bases and the V segment lost 4 bases, leaving 14 bases of the junction unmatched. CDR1 is MNHEY and CDR2 is SMNVEV in the germline V gene (reference sequence). Extraction and reverse transcription of RNA yielded cDNA as the sequencing template. The repertoire was sequenced with immunoSEQ multiplex PCR; TCRdb's copy has only in-frame clones and lacks some. Seen here are 200,000 or so clones, 43% observed once, and the top ten hold about 2.4%. The treatment: oral pan-JAK inhibitor, 5-10 mg twice daily. As for this clone: Its antigen is as yet unknown.

This receptor was obtained from a human donor with alopecia areata. The sequences come from CD4+ T cells sorted from blood, collected at approximately week 36, from a patient treated with tofacitinib. V gene TRBV27 combines with J gene TRBJ2-7, with TRBD2 identical over 8 bases. The CDR3 spells CASSSLTRTSQVYEQYF. CDR3 DNA: TGTGCCAGCAGTTCCCTAACCCGGACTAGCCAAGTCTACGAGCAGTACTTC.